One sample yielded the 9 T cell receptor beta chains listed below, sequenced in a study of cytomegalovirus exposure and HLA in healthy donors. PCR employed 60 Vbeta and 13 Jbeta primers. Method: immunoSEQ multiplex PCR; TCRdb's copy keeps in-frame clones and lacks some. The sample lists approximately 140,000 clones; 60% to 85% were seen once. The sample taken for sequencing was PBMCs. The receptor set was obtained from a woman in her 40s in good health and CMV-seropositive.

The V gene is TRBV6-5, the J gene TRBJ1-3, with no clear D. Germline-derived CDR1 and CDR2 are MNHEY and SVGAGI. V was cut by 6 bases and J by 9 bases, with 9 bases left in between. The CDR3 is made up of 11 amino acids. Written as DNA, the CDR3 is TGTGCCAGCAGCCACCTCAGCACCATATATTTT. Translation: CASSHLSTIYF.

The chain uses TRBV9 and TRBJ2-7; 10 nucleotides line up with TRBD2. The junction had 15 bases not matched to a gene; V was cut back by 4 bases and J by 8 bases. The length of the CDR3 is 16 residues. Germline V gives CDR1 SGDLS, CDR2 YYNGEE. Written as DNA, the CDR3 is TGTGCCAGCAGCCCTCAAGATCCTCTACTAGCGGGGCAGCAGTACTTC. Translating gives CASSPQDPLLAGQQYF.

The J gene is TRBJ2-1, the V gene TRBV18, with 9 positions matching TRBD1. Germline V gene data show CDR1 as KGHSH and CDR2 as LQKENI. V lost 5 bases and J lost 5; bases outside the gene matches: 13. CDR3 length: 17 residues. The CDR3 region has the DNA TGTGCCAGCTCAATACGAACAGGGGGCTCACGAAACAATGAGCAGTTCTTC. This codes for CASSIRTGGSRNNEQFF.

This chain uses TRBV29-1 with TRBJ2-7; D not resolved. The germline V gene encodes CDR1 SQVTM and CDR2 ANQGSEA. This CDR3 has 13 residues. V lost 4 bases to trimming and J lost 2 bases, with 12 bases between them. CDR3 coding DNA: TGCAGCGTTGCAAAACCCGAGACCTACGAGCAGTACTTC. Protein product: CSVAKPETYEQYF.

The V call is TRBV28, the J call TRBJ2-6; perhaps TRBD1 as D (5 bases). This CDR3 has 17 residues. V shed 2 bases and J shed 0 bases, with 11 bases lying between them. Germline values: CDR1 MDHEN, CDR2 SYDVKM. CDR3 sequence (DNA): TGTGCCAGCAGTTTACCGCAGGGCCGCTCTGGGGCCAACGTCCTGACTTTC. This sequence encodes CASSLPQGRSGANVLTF.

The genes are TRBV9 and TRBJ2-2, with 13 nucleotides matching TRBD2. V was clipped by 0 bases and J by 5 bases; unmatched bases: 1. Germline loops: CDR1 SGDLS, CDR2 YYNGEE. The CDR3 consists of 16 residues. The CDR3 reads CASSVEGLAGTGELFF. In nucleotides, the CDR3 is TGTGCCAGCAGCGTAGAGGGACTAGCGGGGACCGGGGAGCTGTTTTTT. The complete variable domain, with remaining parts taken from reference TRBV9 and TRBJ2-2, reads DSGVTQTPKHLITATGQRVTLRCSPRSGDLSVYWYQQSLDQGLQFLIQYYNGEERAKGNILERFSAQQFPDLHSELNLSSLELGDSALYFCASSVEGLAGTGELFFGEGSRLTVL.

The chain couples TRBV6-1 to TRBJ1-2, with TRBD1 matching over 8 bases. Germline-derived CDR1 and CDR2 are MNHNS and SASEGT. There are 17 residues in the CDR3. The J segment lost 11 bases and the V segment lost 2 bases, leaving 19 bases of the junction unmatched. In nucleotides, the CDR3 is TGTGCCAGCAGTGAAATCGGTCAACAGGGGGTTGTGGCAAGTTACACCTTC. Translation gives CASSEIGQQGVVASYTF.

This chain connects TRBV19 to TRBJ1-2; D is undetermined. Germline lookup yields CDR1 LNHDA and CDR2 SQIVND (reference sequence). V shed 7 bases and J shed 2 bases, with 17 bases lying between them. The CDR3 runs 15 residues. The CDR3 DNA reads as TGTGCCAGTAAGGAAAACTCTCGAGGAAACTATGGCTACACCTTC. Translation gives CASKENSRGNYGYTF.

The V call is TRBV5-5, the J call TRBJ2-7; D not resolved. The germline gives CDR1 SGHKS, CDR2 YYEKEE (reference sequence). V dropped 0 bases and J dropped 3 bases, with 13 bases sitting between them. The CDR3 totals 15 residues. This CDR3 is CASSLAAGANYEQYF. CDR3 bases: TGTGCCAGCAGCTTGGCCGCCGGTGCCAACTACGAGCAGTACTTC.